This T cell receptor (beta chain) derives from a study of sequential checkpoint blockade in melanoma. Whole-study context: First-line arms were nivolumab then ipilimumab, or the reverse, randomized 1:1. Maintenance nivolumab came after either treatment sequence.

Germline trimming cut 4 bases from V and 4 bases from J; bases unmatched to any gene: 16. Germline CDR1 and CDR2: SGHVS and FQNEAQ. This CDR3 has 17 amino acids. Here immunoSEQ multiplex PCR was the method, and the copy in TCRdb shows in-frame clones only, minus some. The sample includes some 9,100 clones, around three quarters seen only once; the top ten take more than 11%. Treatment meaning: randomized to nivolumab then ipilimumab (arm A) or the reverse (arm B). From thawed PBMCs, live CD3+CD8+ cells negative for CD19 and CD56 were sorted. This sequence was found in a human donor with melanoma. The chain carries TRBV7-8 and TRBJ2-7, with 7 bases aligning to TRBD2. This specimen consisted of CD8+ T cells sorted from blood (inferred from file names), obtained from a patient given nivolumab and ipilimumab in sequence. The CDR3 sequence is CASSSWVSGPLWYEQYV. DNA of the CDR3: TGTGCCAGCAGCTCTTGGGTTAGCGGGCCTCTCTGGTACGAGCAGTACGTC.